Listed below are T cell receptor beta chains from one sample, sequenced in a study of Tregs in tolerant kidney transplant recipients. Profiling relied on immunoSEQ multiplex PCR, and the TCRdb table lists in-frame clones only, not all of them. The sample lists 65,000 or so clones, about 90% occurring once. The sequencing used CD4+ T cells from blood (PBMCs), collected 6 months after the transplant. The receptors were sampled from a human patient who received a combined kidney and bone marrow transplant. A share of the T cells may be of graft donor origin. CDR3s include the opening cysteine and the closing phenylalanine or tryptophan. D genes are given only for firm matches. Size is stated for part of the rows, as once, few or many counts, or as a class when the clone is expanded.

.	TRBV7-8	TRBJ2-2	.	TGTGCCAGCAGCTCGGACAGAAACACCGGGGAGTTGTTTTTT	CASSSDRNTGELFF
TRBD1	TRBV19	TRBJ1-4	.	TGTGCCAGTAGTTCGACGGGACAGAGTAATGAAAAACTGTTTTTT	CASSSTGQSNEKLFF
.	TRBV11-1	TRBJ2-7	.	TGTGCCAGCAGCTTGCGGGACGTAGGTCGGTACGAGCAGTACTTC	CASSLRDVGRYEQYF
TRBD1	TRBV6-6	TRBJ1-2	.	TGTGCCAGCAGTCCACCCTTGAACAGGGGTTACTATGGCTACACCTTC	CASSPPLNRGYYGYTF
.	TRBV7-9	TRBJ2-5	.	TGTGCCAGCAGCTTAGCATTTGCTAGGGCGCTCGGGAAGACCCAGTACTTC	CASSLAFARALGKTQYF
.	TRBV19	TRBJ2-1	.	TGTGCCAGTAGTATAGCGGTTAGCTCCTACAATGAGCAGTTCTTC	CASSIAVSSYNEQFF
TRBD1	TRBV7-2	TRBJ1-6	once	TGTGCCAGCAGCTTTTCCCGGGGACAGGGGTCCCCACCCCTCCACTTT	CASSFSRGQGSPPLHF
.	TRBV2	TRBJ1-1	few	TGTGCCAGCAGACTAACTCACCAGAACACTGAAGCTTTCTTT	CASRLTHQNTEAFF
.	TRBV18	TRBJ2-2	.	TGTGCCAGCTCACCATGGACAAATTCGAACACCGGGGAGCTGTTTTTT	CASSPWTNSNTGELFF
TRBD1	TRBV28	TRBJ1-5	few	TGTGCCAGCAGTCGGACAGGGTTAAATCAGCCCCAGCATTTT	CASSRTGLNQPQHF
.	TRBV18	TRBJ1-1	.	TGTGCCAGCTCATTCGGGTTTACGAACACTGAAGCTTTCTTT	CASSFGFTNTEAFF
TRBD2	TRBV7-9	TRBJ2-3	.	TGTGCCAGCAGCTCGCGGGGGGGCCAACGGGATACGCAGTATTTT	CASSSRGGQRDTQYF
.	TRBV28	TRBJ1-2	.	TGTGCCAGCAGTTCGGGTTTTACTTATGGCTACACCTTC	CASSSGFTYGYTF
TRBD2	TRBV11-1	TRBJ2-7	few	TGTGCCAGCAGCTACGGGACTAGCGGAGTCGAGCAGTACTTC	CASSYGTSGVEQYF
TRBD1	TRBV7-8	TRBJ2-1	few	TGTGCCACCGGGACAGGGGGATTCAATGAGCAGTTCTTC	CATGTGGFNEQFF
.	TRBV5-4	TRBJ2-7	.	TGTGCCAGCAGCTTGGATGTGGAAACGACTATCCACGAGCAGTACTTC	CASSLDVETTIHEQYF
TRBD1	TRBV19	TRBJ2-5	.	TGTGCCAGTAGTCAAGGGACAGGGGATAACCAGTACTTC	CASSQGTGDNQYF
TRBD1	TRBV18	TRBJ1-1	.	TGTGCCAGCTCACCACCGACAGGGGAGAGGACTGAAGCTTTCTTT	CASSPPTGERTEAFF
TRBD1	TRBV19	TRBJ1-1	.	TGTGCCAGTAGCAACAGGGGAGCCCCCACTGAAGCTTTCTTT	CASSNRGAPTEAFF
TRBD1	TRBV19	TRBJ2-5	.	TGTGCCAGTAGTATTCTGGGACAGGGTCCCGGAGAGACCCAGTACTTC	CASSILGQGPGETQYF
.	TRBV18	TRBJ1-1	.	TGTGCCAGCTCACTTCTGGGGGCGAGCACTGAAGCTTTCTTT	CASSLLGASTEAFF
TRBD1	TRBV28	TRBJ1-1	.	TGTGCCAGCAGTTTAGGTGGGGCAGGGGGCGAGGGCACTGAAGCTTTCTTT	CASSLGGAGGEGTEAFF
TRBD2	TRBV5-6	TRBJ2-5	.	TGTGCCAGCAGCTTGGTAATAGCGGGGCAAGAGACCCAGTACTTC	CASSLVIAGQETQYF
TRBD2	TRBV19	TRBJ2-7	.	TGTGCCAGCGGGGGGGGCGGGAGTTACGAGCAGTACTTC	CASGGGGSYEQYF
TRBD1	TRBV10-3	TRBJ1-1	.	TGTGCCATCAGTGAGCCTATTAGGACAGGGAAAACTGAAGCTTTCTTT	CAISEPIRTGKTEAFF